These T cell receptor beta chains were read from a single sample in a study of blood T cell repertoires in COVID-19. Clones were sequenced by immunoSEQ multiplex PCR, and TCRdb holds only the in-frame ones, with some missing. The data hold roughly 150,000 clones, with around 74% observed a single time. Sequencing used peripheral blood. The receptors shown here come from a woman aged 60-70 years with COVID-19, enrolled during active disease. CDR3s include the opening cysteine and the closing phenylalanine or tryptophan. Fields, in order: J gene, clone size, D gene, V gene, CDR3 DNA, CDR3 protein. A D gene is named only where the DNA matches it firmly. The listing skips clone size in some rows; elsewhere it reads once, few, many or a size class.

j_call: TRBJ2-5; clone_size: NA; d_call: TRBD2; v_call: TRBV7-2; cdr3_nt: TGTGCCAGCACCTCGCGCGGGGGGTCTCAAGAGACCCAGTACTTC; cdr3_aa: CASTSRGGSQETQYF
j_call: TRBJ1-3; clone_size: NA; d_call: TRBD1; v_call: TRBV5-1; cdr3_nt: TGCGCCAGCAGCATATCCGGGACAGGGCCTGGAAACACCATATATTTT; cdr3_aa: CASSISGTGPGNTIYF
j_call: TRBJ2-7; clone_size: NA; d_call: TRBD2; v_call: TRBV6-1; cdr3_nt: TGTGCCAGCAGTGAAGGACACGGGAGGGCTAGCGAGCAGTACTTC; cdr3_aa: CASSEGHGRASEQYF
j_call: TRBJ1-6; clone_size: NA; d_call: NA; v_call: TRBV23-1; cdr3_nt: TGCGCCAGCAGTCACCCGAGAGAGTCACCCCTCCACTTT; cdr3_aa: CASSHPRESPLHF
j_call: TRBJ1-4; clone_size: many; d_call: TRBD1; v_call: TRBV5-1; cdr3_nt: TGCGCCAGCAGCTCTACCGGGACAGGGTTCCAAAAACTGTTTTTT; cdr3_aa: CASSSTGTGFQKLFF
j_call: TRBJ1-5; clone_size: NA; d_call: NA; v_call: TRBV7-9; cdr3_nt: TGTGCCAGCAGCTTCGGGGGGTTAGGGCAGCCCCAGCATTTT; cdr3_aa: CASSFGGLGQPQHF
j_call: TRBJ2-5; clone_size: NA; d_call: TRBD2; v_call: TRBV27; cdr3_nt: TGTGCCAGCAGTGATACCGCTAGCGGGGGGGTTGGGACCCAGTACTTC; cdr3_aa: CASSDTASGGVGTQYF
j_call: TRBJ2-6; clone_size: NA; d_call: NA; v_call: TRBV4-3; cdr3_nt: TGCGCCAGCAGCCAAGACAGGGCCAACGTCCTGACTTTC; cdr3_aa: CASSQDRANVLTF
j_call: TRBJ1-5; clone_size: NA; d_call: TRBD1; v_call: TRBV19; cdr3_nt: TGTGCCAGTAGTCCCTTATCGATACCGGGACAGGGGATCAATCAGCCCCAGCATTTT; cdr3_aa: CASSPLSIPGQGINQPQHF
j_call: TRBJ2-5; clone_size: NA; d_call: NA; v_call: TRBV11-2; cdr3_nt: TGTGCCAGCAGCTTCCCCTTAAGGAGGGGCGAGACCCAGTACTTC; cdr3_aa: CASSFPLRRGETQYF
j_call: TRBJ2-5; clone_size: NA; d_call: TRBD1; v_call: TRBV19; cdr3_nt: TGTGCCAGTAGGACGCTCCCGCTAAGGGGGCCCCAGTACTTC; cdr3_aa: CASRTLPLRGPQYF
j_call: TRBJ2-1; clone_size: NA; d_call: TRBD2; v_call: TRBV6-5; cdr3_nt: TGTGCCAGCAGCCGAGGACGGGAGGATGAGCAGTTCTTC; cdr3_aa: CASSRGREDEQFF
j_call: TRBJ1-1; clone_size: NA; d_call: NA; v_call: TRBV2; cdr3_nt: TGTGCCAGCAGTGTAAGGACAAAGCCTGAAGCTTTCTTT; cdr3_aa: CASSVRTKPEAFF
j_call: TRBJ1-2; clone_size: NA; d_call: TRBD1; v_call: TRBV27; cdr3_nt: TGTGCCAGCAGTTTACGGACAGGGTTTGACTATGGCTACACCTTC; cdr3_aa: CASSLRTGFDYGYTF
j_call: TRBJ1-3; clone_size: once; d_call: NA; v_call: TRBV4-1; cdr3_nt: TGCGCCAGCAGCCAAGTTCGGGTCTCTGGAAACACCATATATTTT; cdr3_aa: CASSQVRVSGNTIYF
j_call: TRBJ1-2; clone_size: few; d_call: TRBD1; v_call: TRBV4-1; cdr3_nt: TGCGCCAGCAGCCCCCCTAGGGACAGCTATGGCTACACCTTC; cdr3_aa: CASSPPRDSYGYTF
j_call: TRBJ2-5; clone_size: NA; d_call: TRBD1; v_call: TRBV7-2; cdr3_nt: TGTGCCAGCAGCGCAGGGACAGGGGCTGGGTGGACCCAGTACTTC; cdr3_aa: CASSAGTGAGWTQYF
j_call: TRBJ2-5; clone_size: NA; d_call: TRBD1; v_call: TRBV9; cdr3_nt: TGTGCCAGCAGCCCCCGGGTGGGACAGGGAAGAGAGACCCAGTACTTC; cdr3_aa: CASSPRVGQGRETQYF
j_call: TRBJ1-5; clone_size: many; d_call: NA; v_call: TRBV19; cdr3_nt: TGTGCCAGCGCGGCGGGGGGGCAATATCAGCCCCAGCATTTT; cdr3_aa: CASAAGGQYQPQHF
j_call: TRBJ1-5; clone_size: NA; d_call: NA; v_call: TRBV28; cdr3_nt: TGTGCCAGCACAGGGGTCAATCAGCCCCAGCATTTT; cdr3_aa: CASTGVNQPQHF
j_call: TRBJ2-7; clone_size: few; d_call: TRBD2; v_call: TRBV2; cdr3_nt: TGTGCCAGCAGGACCAGCGGGAGGGACGAGCAGTACTTC; cdr3_aa: CASRTSGRDEQYF
j_call: TRBJ2-7; clone_size: few; d_call: NA; v_call: TRBV6-2/TRBV6-3; cdr3_nt: TGTGCCAGCAGTTCGCTGAGGGCTAGTTCGCTTTTTGAGCAGTACTTC; cdr3_aa: CASSSLRASSLFEQYF
j_call: TRBJ1-3; clone_size: NA; d_call: NA; v_call: TRBV9; cdr3_nt: TGTGCCAGCAGCGCGGGGGGGGACCTCTCTGGAAACACCATATATTTT; cdr3_aa: CASSAGGDLSGNTIYF
j_call: TRBJ2-1; clone_size: NA; d_call: TRBD2; v_call: TRBV11-2; cdr3_nt: TGTGCCAGCAGCTTAGGGGGTAGCGGGGGGTCTGAGCAGTTCTTC; cdr3_aa: CASSLGGSGGSEQFF
j_call: TRBJ1-1; clone_size: few; d_call: NA; v_call: TRBV29-1; cdr3_nt: TGCAGCGCTTCCAGGGTTTCAGGGAACACTGAAGCTTTCTTT; cdr3_aa: CSASRVSGNTEAFF
j_call: TRBJ1-2; clone_size: NA; d_call: NA; v_call: TRBV30; cdr3_nt: TGTGCCTGGAGACGGACTATGGAAGTTCTGTATGGCTACACCTTC; cdr3_aa: CAWRRTMEVLYGYTF
j_call: TRBJ2-3; clone_size: few; d_call: NA; v_call: TRBV28; cdr3_nt: TGTGCCAGCGGGGGACTGACAGCTAGCACAGATACGCAGTATTTT; cdr3_aa: CASGGLTASTDTQYF
j_call: TRBJ1-1; clone_size: NA; d_call: NA; v_call: TRBV12-3/TRBV12-4; cdr3_nt: TGTGCCAGCAAGCTGAACACTGAAGCTTTCTTT; cdr3_aa: CASKLNTEAFF
j_call: TRBJ2-1; clone_size: NA; d_call: TRBD2; v_call: TRBV6-2/TRBV6-3; cdr3_nt: TGTGCCAGCAGTTACCCCGAAATAGCGGGAGGGATACCCTCCTACAATGAGCAGTTCTTC; cdr3_aa: CASSYPEIAGGIPSYNEQFF
j_call: TRBJ2-1; clone_size: NA; d_call: TRBD2; v_call: TRBV5-3; cdr3_nt: TGTGCCAGAAGCTTGACCCTAGCGGGAGGTACCTACAATGAGCAGTTCTTC; cdr3_aa: CARSLTLAGGTYNEQFF
j_call: TRBJ1-1; clone_size: few; d_call: TRBD1; v_call: TRBV4-2; cdr3_nt: TGTGCCAGCAGCCAAGATCCGAGGGGACAGGTCCTCACTGAAGCTTTCTTT; cdr3_aa: CASSQDPRGQVLTEAFF
j_call: TRBJ2-7; clone_size: once; d_call: NA; v_call: TRBV5-1; cdr3_nt: TGCGCCAGCCAAACCGACAGCTTACGGGAGCAGTACTTC; cdr3_aa: CASQTDSLREQYF
j_call: TRBJ2-7; clone_size: NA; d_call: TRBD2; v_call: TRBV27; cdr3_nt: TGTGCCAGCAGTCCCATCCCGCCGGGACTAGCGGGAGAAAGCTACGAGCAGTACTTC; cdr3_aa: CASSPIPPGLAGESYEQYF
j_call: TRBJ2-1; clone_size: NA; d_call: NA; v_call: TRBV19; cdr3_nt: TGTGCCAGTAGTATCCTGAGCTCCTACAATGAGCAGTTCTTC; cdr3_aa: CASSILSSYNEQFF